A single sample is the source of the 3 T cell receptor beta chains below, sequenced in a study of cytomegalovirus exposure and HLA in healthy donors. Vbeta (60) and Jbeta (13) primers were used in the PCR. The repertoire was sequenced with immunoSEQ multiplex PCR; TCRdb's copy has only in-frame clones and lacks some. Found here are around 130,000 clones, over 75% of them singletons; the top ten hold roughly 5.7%. The sequenced sample consisted of PBMCs. The receptors were gathered from a man under 40 in good health and CMV-seronegative.

Details on this clone: At the DNA level, this CDR3 is encoded by other sequences in the same sample as well. The chain combines TRBV9 with TRBJ2-1; 7 nucleotides agree with TRBD2. V gave up 3 bases and J gave up 2 bases; unmatched junction bases: 5. This CDR3 has 15 residues. CDR1 and CDR2 from the germline V gene are SGDLS and YYNGEE. The CDR3 nucleotides are TGTGCCAGCAGCGAAACGGGAGGACCCTACAATGAGCAGTTCTTC. This codes for CASSETGGPYNEQFF.

The J gene is TRBJ2-1, the V gene TRBV15; D gene uncertain. There are 14 residues in the CDR3. The germline V gene encodes CDR1 LNHNV and CDR2 YYDKDF (reference sequence). V lost 0 bases and J 7 bases, leaving 10 bases between the germline ends. This chain's CDR3 is CATSRDPGTNEQFF. The CDR3 DNA reads TGTGCCACCAGCAGAGACCCGGGTACAAATGAGCAGTTCTTC.

This chain connects TRBV4-1 to TRBJ1-3, with D unclear. Germline V gene sequence: CDR1 MGHRA, CDR2 YSYEKL. The V gene lost 1 base and the J gene lost 0 bases, with 4 bases spanning the gap. The CDR3 extends over 14 amino acids. This chain's CDR3 is CASSQAISGNTIYF. As DNA, the CDR3 is TGCGCCAGCAGCCAAGCAATCTCTGGAAACACCATATATTTT.